These T cell receptor beta chains were read from a single sample in a study of identical twins. TCRdb reanalysed the 5' RACE reads using MiXCR and keeps one entry per CDR3 protein. The sample gives just under 550,000 distinct CDR3 sequences, 13% to 15% of which show up once; roughly 0.43% is in the top ten. This sample also belongs to another study, concerning yellow fever vaccine responses in identical twins.

The sample comprised CD4+ T cells sorted from blood. The source is a young woman in good health. CDR3s include the opening cysteine and the closing phenylalanine or tryptophan. The D gene is left open where the match is weak. Only some rows state a clone size, as once, few, many or a class for expanded clones.

j_call clone_size d_call v_call cdr3_nt cdr3_aa
TRBJ1-1 . . TRBV6-6 TGTGCCAGCAGTTGGGCCTTGGGGTTTGAAGCTTTCTTT CASSWALGFEAFF
TRBJ1-1 many . TRBV3-1 TGTGCCAGCAGCCAAGTCGAGAGCACTGAAGCTTTCTTT CASSQVESTEAFF
TRBJ2-3 . TRBD1 TRBV6-5 TGTGCCAGCAGTTACCCCGGACAGGGGGACACAGATACGCAGTATTTT CASSYPGQGDTDTQYF
TRBJ1-4 . . TRBV12-3/TRBV12-4 TGTGCCAGCAGTTTTTGGAGATCGGGGCTTTATGAAAAACTGTTTTTT CASSFWRSGLYEKLFF
TRBJ2-3 . . TRBV7-9 TGTGCCAGCAGACCCGGTGCGGAGGGTACAGATACGCAGTATTTT CASRPGAEGTDTQYF
TRBJ2-1 few . TRBV10-3 TGTGCCATCAGTGACAGGGGGCGGACTAGGGACAATGAGCAGTTCTTC CAISDRGRTRDNEQFF
TRBJ2-1 few . TRBV5-1 TGCGCCAGCAGCCCGCAGCGCGGGGACCTAAATGAGCAGTTCTTC CASSPQRGDLNEQFF
TRBJ2-5 . . TRBV25-1 TGTGCCAGCAGTACGGCCCAAGAGACCCAGTACTTC CASSTAQETQYF
TRBJ2-1 . . TRBV15 TGTGCCACCACCTCTTGGGGGAATGAGCAGTTCTTC CATTSWGNEQFF
TRBJ2-3 few . TRBV5-1 TGCGCCAGCAGCCCAGGGGCTGCGGGCCTCACAGATACGCAGTATTTT CASSPGAAGLTDTQYF